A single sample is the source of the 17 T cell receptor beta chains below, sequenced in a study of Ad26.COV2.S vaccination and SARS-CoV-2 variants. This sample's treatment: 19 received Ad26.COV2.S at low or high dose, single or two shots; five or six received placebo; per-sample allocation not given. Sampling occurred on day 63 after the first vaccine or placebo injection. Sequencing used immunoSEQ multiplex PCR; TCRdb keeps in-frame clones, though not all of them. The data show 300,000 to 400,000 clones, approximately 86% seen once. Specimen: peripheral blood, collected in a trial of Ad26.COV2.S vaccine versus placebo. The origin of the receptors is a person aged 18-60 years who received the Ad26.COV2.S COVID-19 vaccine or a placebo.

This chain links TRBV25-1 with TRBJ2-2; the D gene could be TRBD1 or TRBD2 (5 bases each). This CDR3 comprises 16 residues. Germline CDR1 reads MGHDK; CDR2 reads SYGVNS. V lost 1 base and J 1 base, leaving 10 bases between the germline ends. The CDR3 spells CASSESRAGNTGELFF. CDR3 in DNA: TGTGCCAGCAGTGAATCCAGGGCGGGGAACACCGGGGAGCTGTTTTTT.

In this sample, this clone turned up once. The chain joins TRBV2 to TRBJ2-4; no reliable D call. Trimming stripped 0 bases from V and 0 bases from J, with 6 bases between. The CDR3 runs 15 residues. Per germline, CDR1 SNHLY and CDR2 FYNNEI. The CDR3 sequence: CASSEANLAKNIQYF. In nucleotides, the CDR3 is TGTGCCAGCAGTGAAGCCAACCTAGCCAAAAACATTCAGTACTTC.

The CDR3 DNA follows: TGTGCCAGCAGCGCCGGGACTAGTGGCGAGCAGTACTTC. Encoded protein: CASSAGTSGEQYF. The chain has TRBV9 and TRBJ2-7, with TRBD2 matching 8 bases. The CDR3 loop spans 13 amino acids. From germline, CDR1 is SGDLS and CDR2 YYNGEE. J was trimmed by 6 bases and V by 3 bases; bases with no gene match: 5.

CDR3 amino acids: CASSALGHENQPQHF. The DNA of the CDR3 is TGTGCCAGCAGTGCCCTGGGACATGAAAATCAGCCCCAGCATTTT. The chain links TRBV6-4 to TRBJ1-5, with D possibly TRBD1 on 6 matching bases. Trimming removed 4 bases at V and 4 bases at J, with 14 bases between. The CDR3 runs 15 residues. In germline, CDR1 is MRHNA, CDR2 SNTAGT.

The CDR3 sequence is CARKGYTF. CDR3 DNA sequence: TGTGCCCGGAAGGGCTACACCTTC. The chain couples TRBV7-9 to TRBJ1-2; unclear D gene. Germline V gene data show CDR1 as SEHNR and CDR2 as FQNEAQ (reference sequence). This CDR3 comprises 8 residues. The V gene lost 11 bases and the J gene lost 8 bases, with 6 bases spanning the gap.

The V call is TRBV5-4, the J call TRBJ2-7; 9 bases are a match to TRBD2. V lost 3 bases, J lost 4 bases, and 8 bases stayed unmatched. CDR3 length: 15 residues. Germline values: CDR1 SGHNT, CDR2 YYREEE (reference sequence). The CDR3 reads CASSSRGTSWYEQYF. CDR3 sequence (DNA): TGTGCCAGCAGCTCCCGCGGGACTAGCTGGTACGAGCAGTACTTC. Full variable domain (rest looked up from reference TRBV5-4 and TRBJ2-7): ETGVTQSPTHLIKTRGQQVTLRCSSQSGHNTVSWYQQALGQGPQFIFQYYREEENGRGNFPPRFSGLQFPNYSSELNVNALELDDSALYLCASSSRGTSWYEQYFGPGTRLTVT.

DNA for the CDR3: TGTGCCAGCAGTGAAGCGCCGCAGGGCCCTCAAGAGACCCAGTACTTC. This translates into CASSEAPQGPQETQYF. V is TRBV2 and J is TRBJ2-5, with D tentatively TRBD1 (5 bases). The CDR3 runs 16 residues. Germline loops: CDR1 SNHLY, CDR2 FYNNEI. Trimming removed 0 bases from V and 2 bases from J, with 13 bases in between.

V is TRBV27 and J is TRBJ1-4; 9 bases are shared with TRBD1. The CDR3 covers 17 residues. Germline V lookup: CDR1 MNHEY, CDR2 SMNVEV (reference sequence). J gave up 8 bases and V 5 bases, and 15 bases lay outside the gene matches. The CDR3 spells CASSPGQGSAVGEKLFF. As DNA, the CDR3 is TGTGCCAGCAGTCCAGGACAGGGGAGTGCGGTAGGGGAAAAACTGTTTTTT.

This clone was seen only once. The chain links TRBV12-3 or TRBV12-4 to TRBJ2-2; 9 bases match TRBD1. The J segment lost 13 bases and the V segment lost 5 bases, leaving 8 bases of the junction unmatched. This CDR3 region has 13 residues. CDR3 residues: CASSRTGEGGLFF. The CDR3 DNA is TGTGCCAGCAGTCGGACAGGGGAGGGTGGGCTGTTTTTT.

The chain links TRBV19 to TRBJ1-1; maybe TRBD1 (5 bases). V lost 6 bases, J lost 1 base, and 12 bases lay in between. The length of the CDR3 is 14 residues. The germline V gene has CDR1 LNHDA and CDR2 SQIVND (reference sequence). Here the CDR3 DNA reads TGTGCCAGTAGGGAGGGACTCCAGAACACTGAAGCTTTCTTT. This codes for CASREGLQNTEAFF.

The DNA of the CDR3 is TGCGCCAGCAGTGAATCGAAATTCACTGAAGCTTTCTTT. Amino acid sequence: CASSESKFTEAFF. The chain couples TRBV10-2 to TRBJ1-1; D is unresolved. Trimming removed 3 bases at V and 4 bases at J, with 9 bases between. CDR1 is WSHSY and CDR2 is SAAADI in the germline V gene. This CDR3 is built from 13 residues.

The DNA of the CDR3 is TGTGCCATCCGTCAGGGGGCTGGGGCTAACTATGGCTACACCTTC. Amino acids: CAIRQGAGANYGYTF. The J gene is TRBJ1-2, the V gene TRBV10-3; 8 bases line up with TRBD1. Germline-derived CDR1 and CDR2 are ENHRY and SYGVKD. The CDR3 sequence is 15 residues long. The junction had 8 bases not matched to a gene; V was cut back by 8 bases and J by 0 bases.

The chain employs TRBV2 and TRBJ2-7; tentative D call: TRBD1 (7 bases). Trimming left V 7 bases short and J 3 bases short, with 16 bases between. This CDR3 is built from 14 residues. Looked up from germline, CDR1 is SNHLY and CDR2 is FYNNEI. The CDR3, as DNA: TGTGCCAGCACCCCTCAGGGGGGCCTCTACGAGCAGTACTTC. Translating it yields CASTPQGGLYEQYF.

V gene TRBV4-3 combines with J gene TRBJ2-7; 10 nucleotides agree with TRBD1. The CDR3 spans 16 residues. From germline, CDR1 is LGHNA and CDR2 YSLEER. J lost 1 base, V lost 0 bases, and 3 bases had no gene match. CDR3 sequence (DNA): TGCGCCAGCAGCCAAGATAGGACAGGGGGTTCCTACGAGCAGTACTTC. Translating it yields CASSQDRTGGSYEQYF.

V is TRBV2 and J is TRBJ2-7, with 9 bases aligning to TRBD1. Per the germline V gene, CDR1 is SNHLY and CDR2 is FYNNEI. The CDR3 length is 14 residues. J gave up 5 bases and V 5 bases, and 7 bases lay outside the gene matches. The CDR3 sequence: CASSSGQGLDEQYF. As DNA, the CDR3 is TGTGCCAGCAGTTCCGGACAGGGGCTCGACGAGCAGTACTTC.

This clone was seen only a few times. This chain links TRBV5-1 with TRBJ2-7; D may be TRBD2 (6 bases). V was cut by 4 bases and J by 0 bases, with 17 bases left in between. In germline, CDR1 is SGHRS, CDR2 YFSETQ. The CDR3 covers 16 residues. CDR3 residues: CASSLLGGTLSYEQYF. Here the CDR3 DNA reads TGCGCCAGCAGCCTGCTGGGGGGTACTCTCTCCTACGAGCAGTACTTC.

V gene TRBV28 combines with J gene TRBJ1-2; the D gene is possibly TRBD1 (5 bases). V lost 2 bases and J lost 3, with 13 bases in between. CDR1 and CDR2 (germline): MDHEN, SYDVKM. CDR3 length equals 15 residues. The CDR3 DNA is TGTGCCAGCAGTTTACGGCAGGGCTTTTACTATGGCTACACCTTC. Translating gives CASSLRQGFYYGYTF.